This passage covers 8 T cell receptor beta chains from one sample sequenced in a study of T cell responses to AZD1222 COVID-19 vaccine. Assay: immunoSEQ multiplex PCR; the TCRdb copy retains only in-frame clones and omits some. The table shows around 120,000 clones, with approximately 90% occurring only once. The sample consisted of peripheral blood, taken 28 days after the second AZD1222 dose. These receptor sequences come from an adult who received the AZD1222 COVID-19 vaccine.

The chain has TRBV4-1 and TRBJ1-4; D not resolved. This CDR3 comprises 18 residues. The V end lost 0 bases, the J end lost 7 bases, and 21 bases lay between the germline ends. Germline values: CDR1 MGHRA, CDR2 YSYEKL. CDR3 nucleotide sequence: TGCGCCAGCAGCCAAGATCCGGCTGTATCCTCCTTTGGTGAAAAACTGTTTTTT. Translating gives CASSQDPAVSSFGEKLFF.

The chain uses TRBV7-2 and TRBJ1-1, with unresolved D. The V end was cut by 2 bases, the J end by 0 bases, with 16 bases between. The CDR3 loop spans 17 amino acids. Per the germline V gene, CDR1 is SGHTA and CDR2 is FQGNSA. The CDR3 region is CASSLFPGEGMNTEAFF. The CDR3 nucleotides are TGTGCCAGCAGCTTATTTCCCGGGGAGGGAATGAACACTGAAGCTTTCTTT.

The chain's CDR3 is CARGDRGLNEQYF. CDR3 in DNA: TGTGCCAGGGGGGACAGGGGATTAAACGAGCAGTACTTC. V and J are TRBV19 and TRBJ2-7; 10 positions match TRBD1. Per the germline V gene, CDR1 is LNHDA and CDR2 is SQIVND (reference sequence). The CDR3 loop spans 13 amino acids. Trimming took 9 bases from V and 5 from J; bases not matched to a gene: 7.

This chain uses TRBV29-1 with TRBJ2-1, with D possibly matching TRBD2 (5 bases). V lost 3 bases to trimming and J lost 4 bases, with 10 bases between them. The CDR3 covers 13 residues. Germline V lookup: CDR1 SQVTM, CDR2 ANQGSEA. DNA for the CDR3: TGCAGCGTTGATCTCACGGGGTACAATGAGCAGTTCTTC. Its translation is CSVDLTGYNEQFF.

The J gene is TRBJ1-6, the V gene TRBV4-1; D is ambiguous. V was shortened by 4 bases and J by 5 bases, with 15 bases between the two germline ends. The CDR3 totals 16 residues. Germline V gene lookup returns CDR1 MGHRA and CDR2 YSYEKL. The CDR3 reads CASSLKRAVNNSPLHF. In DNA form, the CDR3 reads TGCGCCAGCAGCCTCAAAAGGGCGGTTAATAATTCACCCCTCCACTTT.

V gene TRBV6-2 or TRBV6-3 combines with J gene TRBJ1-1; D gene ambiguous. The CDR3 runs 14 residues. Deletions cut 5 bases from V and 1 base from J, with 11 bases between. CDR1 MNHEY and CDR2 SVGEGT come from the germline V gene. The CDR3 loop reads CASSPLRENTEAFF. In DNA form, the CDR3 reads TGTGCCAGCAGTCCCCTCCGGGAGAACACTGAAGCTTTCTTT.

The chain couples TRBV18 to TRBJ1-4; the D is unclear. Per germline, CDR1 KGHSH and CDR2 LQKENI. Trimming took 0 bases from V and 4 from J, leaving 12 bases between them. This CDR3 contains 16 residues. In nucleotides, the CDR3 is TGTGCCAGCTCACCACCGCGGACGGCCGGTAATGAAAAACTGTTTTTT. Translation: CASSPPRTAGNEKLFF. Combining the CDR3 with reference TRBV18 and TRBJ1-4 gives the whole variable domain NAGVMQNPRHLVRRRGQEARLRCSPMKGHSHVYWYRQLPEEGLKFMVYLQKENIIDESGMPKERFSAEFPKEGPSILRIQQVVRGDSAAYFCASSPPRTAGNEKLFFGSGTQLSVL.

The J gene is TRBJ1-3, the V gene TRBV2, with 9 bases lining up with TRBD1. CDR3 length: 15 residues. Germline V lookup: CDR1 SNHLY, CDR2 FYNNEI. J gave up 0 bases and V 6 bases, and 3 bases lay outside the gene matches. CDR3 bases: TGTGCCAGCAGCCGGACAGGGGACTCTGGAAACACCATATATTTT. Its protein product is CASSRTGDSGNTIYF.